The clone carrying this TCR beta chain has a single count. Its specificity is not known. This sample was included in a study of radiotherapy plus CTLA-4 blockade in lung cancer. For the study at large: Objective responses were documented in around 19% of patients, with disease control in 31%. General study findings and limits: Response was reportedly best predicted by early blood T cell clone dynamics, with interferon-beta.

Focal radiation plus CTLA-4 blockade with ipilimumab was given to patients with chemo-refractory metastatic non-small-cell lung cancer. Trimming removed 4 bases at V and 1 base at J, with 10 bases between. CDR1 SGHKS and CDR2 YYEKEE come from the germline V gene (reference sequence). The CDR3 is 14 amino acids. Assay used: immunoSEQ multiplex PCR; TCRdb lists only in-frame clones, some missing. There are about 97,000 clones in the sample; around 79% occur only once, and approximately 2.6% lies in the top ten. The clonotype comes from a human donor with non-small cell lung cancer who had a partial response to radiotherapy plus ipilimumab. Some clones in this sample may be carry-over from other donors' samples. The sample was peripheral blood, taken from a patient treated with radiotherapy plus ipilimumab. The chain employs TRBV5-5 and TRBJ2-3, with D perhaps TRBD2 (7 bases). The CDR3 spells CASSRGGGTDTQYF. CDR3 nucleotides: TGTGCCAGCAGCAGAGGGGGGGGCACAGATACGCAGTATTTT. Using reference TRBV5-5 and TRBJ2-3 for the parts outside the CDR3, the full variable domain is DAGVTQSPTHLIKTRGQQVTLRCSPISGHKSVSWYQQVLGQGPQFIFQYYEKEERGRGNFPDRFSARQFPNYSSELNVNALLLGDSALYLCASSRGGGTDTQYFGPGTRLTVL.